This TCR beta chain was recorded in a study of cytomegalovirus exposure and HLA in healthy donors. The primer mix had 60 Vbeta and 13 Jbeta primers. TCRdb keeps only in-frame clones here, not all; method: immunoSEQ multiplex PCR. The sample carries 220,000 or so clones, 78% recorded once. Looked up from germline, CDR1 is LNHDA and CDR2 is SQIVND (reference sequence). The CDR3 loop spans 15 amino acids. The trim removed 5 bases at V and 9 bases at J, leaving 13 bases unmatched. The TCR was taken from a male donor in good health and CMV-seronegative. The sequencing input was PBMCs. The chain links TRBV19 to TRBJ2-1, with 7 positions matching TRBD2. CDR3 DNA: TGTGCCAGTAGTCGCCTTGGGGGGGGTCGGAGTGAGCAGTTCTTC. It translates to CASSRLGGGRSEQFF.